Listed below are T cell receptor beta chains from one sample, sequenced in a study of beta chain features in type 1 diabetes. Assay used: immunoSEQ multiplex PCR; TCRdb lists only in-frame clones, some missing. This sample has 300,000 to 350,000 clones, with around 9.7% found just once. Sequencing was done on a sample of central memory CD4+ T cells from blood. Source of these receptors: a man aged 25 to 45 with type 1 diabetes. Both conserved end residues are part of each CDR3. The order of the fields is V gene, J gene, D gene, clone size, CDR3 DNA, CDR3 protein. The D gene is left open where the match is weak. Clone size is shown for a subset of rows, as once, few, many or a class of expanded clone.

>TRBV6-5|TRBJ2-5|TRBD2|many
TGTGCCAGCAGTTCCGGGACTAGATGGGAGACCCAGTACTTC
CASSSGTRWETQYF
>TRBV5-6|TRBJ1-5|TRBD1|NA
TGTGCCAGCAGCTCACGACAGGGGGCGGGTGGCAATCAGCCCCAGCATTTT
CASSSRQGAGGNQPQHF
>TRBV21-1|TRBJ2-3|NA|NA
TGTGCCAGCAGCAAAGACGAACTAGACGATACGCAGTATTTT
CASSKDELDDTQYF
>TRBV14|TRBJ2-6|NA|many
TGTGCCAGCAGCCCTTATGGACTACAGGCCAACGTCCTGACTTTC
CASSPYGLQANVLTF
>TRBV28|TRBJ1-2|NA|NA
TGTGCCAGCTCCACCCTCAGGGGAGACTATGGCTACACCTTC
CASSTLRGDYGYTF
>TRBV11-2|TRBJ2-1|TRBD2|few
TGTGCCAGCAGCTTTACTAGCGGCACCTACAATGAGCAGTTCTTC
CASSFTSGTYNEQFF
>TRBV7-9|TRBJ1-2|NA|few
TGTGCCAGCAGCCCCTCAGGGAGTGGTGGCTACACCTTC
CASSPSGSGGYTF
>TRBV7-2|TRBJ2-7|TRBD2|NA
TGTGCCAGCAGCTTCCAAGGTGCGGGGGGGCCTTACGAGCAGTACTTC
CASSFQGAGGPYEQYF
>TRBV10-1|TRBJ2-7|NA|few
TGCGCCAGCAGTGAGGGGTCCTCCTACGAGCAGTACTTC
CASSEGSSYEQYF
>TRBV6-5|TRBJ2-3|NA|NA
TGTGCCAGCAGGGCCGGTGCTAGCACAGATACGCAGTATTTT
CASRAGASTDTQYF
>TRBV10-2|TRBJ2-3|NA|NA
TGCGCCACCAGTGGGGGCTCAGATACGCAGTATTTT
CATSGGSDTQYF
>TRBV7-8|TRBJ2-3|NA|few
TGTGCCAGCAGCCCCGGTATAGAAATCCAGTATTTT
CASSPGIEIQYF
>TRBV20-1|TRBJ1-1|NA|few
TGCAGTGCTGATTTGAACACTGAAGCTTTCTTT
CSADLNTEAFF
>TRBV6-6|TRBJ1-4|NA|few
TGTGCCAGCAGTCGGTTCTCGGAGGAAAAACTGTTTTTT
CASSRFSEEKLFF
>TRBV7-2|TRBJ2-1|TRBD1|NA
TGTGCCAGCAGTACCGGGACAGACAATGAGCAGTTCTTC
CASSTGTDNEQFF
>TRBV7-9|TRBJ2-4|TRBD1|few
TGTGCCAGCAGCTTAGCGCTCGGGACAGGGGGCATCGGCATTCAGTACTTC
CASSLALGTGGIGIQYF
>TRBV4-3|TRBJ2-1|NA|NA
TGCGCCAGCAGCCAAGAAAGGACCACCTACAATGAGCAGTTCTTC
CASSQERTTYNEQFF
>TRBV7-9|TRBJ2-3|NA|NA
TGTGCCAGCAGCTATCCGCAGCTAGGGGGTGTGAAAGATACGCAGTATTTT
CASSYPQLGGVKDTQYF
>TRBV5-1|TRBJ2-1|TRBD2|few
TGCGCCAGCAGCTTGGTAGCGGGGCCCGGTGATGAGCAGTTCTTC
CASSLVAGPGDEQFF
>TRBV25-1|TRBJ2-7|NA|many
TGTGCCAGCAGTGAATCGGGTACCGCCTACGAGCAGTACTTC
CASSESGTAYEQYF
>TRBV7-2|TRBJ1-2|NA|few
TGTGCCAGCAGCTTAGATCCGGGAAGTTATGGCTACACCTTC
CASSLDPGSYGYTF
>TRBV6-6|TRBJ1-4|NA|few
TGTGCCAGCAACGACCCAGGGATGGGGGCTGAAAAACTGTTTTTT
CASNDPGMGAEKLFF
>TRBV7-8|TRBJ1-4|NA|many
TGTGCCAGCAGCTTAGGGAGAGAAAAACTGTTTTTT
CASSLGREKLFF
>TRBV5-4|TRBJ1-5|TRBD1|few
TGTGCCAGCAGTACAGGGGGCGCAAATCAGCCCCAGCATTTT
CASSTGGANQPQHF
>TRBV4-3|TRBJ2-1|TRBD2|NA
TGCGCCAGCAGCCGATTAAATGGGGGGAGGGGTTACAATGAGCAGTTCTTC
CASSRLNGGRGYNEQFF
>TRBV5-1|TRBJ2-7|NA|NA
TGCGCCAGCAGCTCCGCCTACGAGCAGTACTTC
CASSSAYEQYF
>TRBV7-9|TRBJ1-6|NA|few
TGTGCCAGCAGCTTAGAAGGGGGAAATTCACCCCTCCACTTT
CASSLEGGNSPLHF
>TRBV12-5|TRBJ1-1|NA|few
TGTGCTAGTGGTTTGCCGACGGACACTGAAGCTTTCTTT
CASGLPTDTEAFF
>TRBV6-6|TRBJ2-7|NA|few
TGTGCCACCGTTGAGCCTGGCAGGGGCTACGAGCAGTACTTC
CATVEPGRGYEQYF
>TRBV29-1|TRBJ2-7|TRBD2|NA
TGCAGCGTTGATCCGGGACTAGCGGGTTCCTACGAGCAGTACTTC
CSVDPGLAGSYEQYF
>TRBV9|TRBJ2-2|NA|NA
TGTGCCAGCAGCGTAGCGTCAGGGTCCACCGGGGAGCTGTTTTTT
CASSVASGSTGELFF
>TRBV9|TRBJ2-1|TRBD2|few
TGTGCCAGCAGCGTAAGAGCGGGGCAGGATGAGCAGTTCTTC
CASSVRAGQDEQFF
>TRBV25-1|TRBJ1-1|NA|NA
TGTGCCAGCAGTGAAAGGCATGCTGGTGAAGCTTTCTTT
CASSERHAGEAFF
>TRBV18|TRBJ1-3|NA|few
TGTGCCAGCTCACCAGAGCCGGCTGGAAACACCATATATTTT
CASSPEPAGNTIYF
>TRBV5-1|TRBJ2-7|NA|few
TGCGCCAGCAGCTTGTGGGACGGATCCTACGAGCAGTACTTC
CASSLWDGSYEQYF
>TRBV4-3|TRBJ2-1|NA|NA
TGCGCCAGCAGCCAAGTCGGCAATGAGCAGTTCTTC
CASSQVGNEQFF
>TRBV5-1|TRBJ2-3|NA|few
TGCGCCAGCAGCTTGGACCCCCCGACACATAGCACAGATACGCAGTATTTT
CASSLDPPTHSTDTQYF
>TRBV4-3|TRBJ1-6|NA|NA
TGCGCCAGCAGCCAAGATCCAGTTAATTCACCCCTCCACTTT
CASSQDPVNSPLHF
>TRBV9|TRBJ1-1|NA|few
TGTGCCAGCAGCGTAGGGGGACAACAGAACACTGAAGCTTTCTTT
CASSVGGQQNTEAFF
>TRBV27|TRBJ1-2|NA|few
TGTGCCAGCAGTCTCATGACCGGGGCACAGAATGGCTACACCTTC
CASSLMTGAQNGYTF
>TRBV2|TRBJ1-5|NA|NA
TGTGCCAGCAGCCTATCGTCCTCGAGGGGGGAGCCCCAGCATTTT
CASSLSSSRGEPQHF
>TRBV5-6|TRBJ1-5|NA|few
TGTGCCAGCAGCTTCTATTATTTAGGAGGTCAGCCCCAGCATTTT
CASSFYYLGGQPQHF
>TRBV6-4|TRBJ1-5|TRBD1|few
TGTGCCAGCAGTGACGGGGGACAGGGCACCCCCAATCAGCCCCAGCATTTT
CASSDGGQGTPNQPQHF
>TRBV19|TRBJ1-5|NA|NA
TGTGCCAGTAGCCAGGGGAACAATCAGCCCCAGCATTTT
CASSQGNNQPQHF
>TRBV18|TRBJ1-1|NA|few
TGTGCCAGCTCACCAAGCCCGCTGAACACTGAAGCTTTCTTT
CASSPSPLNTEAFF
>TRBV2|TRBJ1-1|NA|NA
TGTGCCAACCCCCCCGCAGGTAACACTGAAGCTTTCTTT
CANPPAGNTEAFF
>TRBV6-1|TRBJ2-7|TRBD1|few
TGTGCCAGCAGTGAAGGTCAAAACAGGGGACCGTACTTC
CASSEGQNRGPYF
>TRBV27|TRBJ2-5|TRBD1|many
TGTGCCAGCAGGCAGACGTTGGCTCAGGACAGGAAAGAGACCCAGTACTTC
CASRQTLAQDRKETQYF
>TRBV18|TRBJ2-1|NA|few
TGTGCCAGCTCATTACAATCCTATATAACCTACAATGAGCAGTTCTTC
CASSLQSYITYNEQFF
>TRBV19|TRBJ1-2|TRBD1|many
TGTGCCAGTACTCTGCGGGACAGGGATGGCTACACCTTC
CASTLRDRDGYTF